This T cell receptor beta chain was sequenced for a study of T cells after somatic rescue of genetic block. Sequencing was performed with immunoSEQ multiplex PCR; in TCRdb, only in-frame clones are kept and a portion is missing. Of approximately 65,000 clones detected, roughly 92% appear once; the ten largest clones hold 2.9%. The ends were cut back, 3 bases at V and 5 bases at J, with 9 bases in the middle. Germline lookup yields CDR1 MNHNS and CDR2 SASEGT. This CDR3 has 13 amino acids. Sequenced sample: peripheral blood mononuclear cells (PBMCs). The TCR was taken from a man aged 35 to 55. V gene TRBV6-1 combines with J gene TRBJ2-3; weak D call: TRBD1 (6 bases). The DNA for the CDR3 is TGTGCCAGCAGTGACTTAGGGGGAGATACGCAGTATTTT. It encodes CASSDLGGDTQYF.